The TCR beta chain under discussion was sequenced for a study of technical replicates of blood from a few donors. Only in-frame clones appear in the TCRdb table, and some are missing; sequencing was by immunoSEQ multiplex PCR. Found here are 75,000 to 95,000 clones, under 95% of them singletons; the top ten hold roughly 0.27%. The CDR3 runs to 15 residues. The V segment lost 2 bases and the J segment 3 bases; nucleotides outside the gene matches: 4. Looked up from germline, CDR1 is SGDLS and CDR2 is YYNGEE. This receptor was taken from a human donor in good health. Material for sequencing was T cells isolated from PBMCs. This sequence joins TRBV9 and TRBJ2-2; 7 nucleotides align to TRBD2. For the CDR3, the DNA is TGTGCCAGCAGCGTGGCTAGCGGATACACCGGGGAGCTGTTTTTT. Protein: CASSVASGYTGELFF.